This TCR beta chain originates from a study of blood T cells in healthy people across ages. Study-level results: Estimated diversity across one million T cells was deemed an underestimate.

To note about this clonotype: What it binds is unknown.

The CDR3 runs 15 residues. Germline-derived CDR1 and CDR2 are SGHRS and YFSETQ. The ends were cut back, 2 bases at V and 2 bases at J, with 14 bases in the middle. With a J-beta primer mix and a sample-barcoded 5' primer, a second PCR ran 7 to 11 cycles. A 12-random-nucleotide template-switch adaptor tagged each cDNA molecule. In TCRdb, the 5' RACE reads were re-called with MiXCR into one record per CDR3 protein. The table lists 1.4 million or so distinct CDR3 sequences, 42% of them singletons. The V gene is TRBV5-1, the J gene TRBJ2-7; perhaps TRBD1 as D (6 bases). The sample was blood. The source is a woman younger than 30 in good health. CDR3 sequence reads: CASSFTGTPAYEQYF. The CDR3 DNA reads TGCGCCAGCAGCTTCACGGGGACACCAGCCTACGAGCAGTACTTC.